The 15 T cell receptor beta chains listed next were all sequenced from one sample in a study of blood T cell repertoires in COVID-19. Data came from immunoSEQ multiplex PCR; TCRdb stores just in-frame clones and leaves some out. Here the sample spans over 80,000 clones, about 90% being singletons. The sequenced material came from peripheral blood. The receptors shown here come from a human donor with active COVID-19. The donor label of this sample is uncertain.

The chain has TRBV28 and TRBJ2-7, with TRBD1 identical over 10 bases. CDR1 is MDHEN, CDR2 SYDVKM, per germline. The CDR3 sequence is 15 residues long. Losses at the gene ends were 5 bases for V and 2 bases for J; bases not matched to a gene: 6. The chain's CDR3 is CASSPRDRGTYEQYF. DNA of the CDR3: TGTGCCAGCAGTCCCCGGGACAGGGGCACCTACGAGCAGTACTTC.

This sequence joins TRBV6-2 or TRBV6-3 and TRBJ2-7, with 9 bases matching TRBD1. V lost 0 bases to trimming and J lost 6 bases; unmatched junction nucleotides: 6. The germline CDR1 and CDR2 sequences are MNHEY and SVGEGT. The CDR3 is 15 amino acids. The CDR3 nucleotides read TGTGCCAGCAGTTACTCCCGGACAGGGGCCTCCGAGCAGTACTTC. This encodes CASSYSRTGASEQYF.

This chain links TRBV29-1 with TRBJ1-5, with unresolved D. The V end lost 4 bases, the J end lost 4 bases, and 11 bases lay between the germline ends. The CDR3 covers 13 residues. Germline V CDR1 and CDR2: SQVTM, ANQGSEA. CDR3 sequence: CSVADMVNQPQHF. CDR3 DNA sequence: TGCAGCGTTGCCGACATGGTAAATCAGCCCCAGCATTTT.

The V and J genes are TRBV27 and TRBJ1-6; TRBD1 aligns across 7 bases. The junction had 8 bases not matched to a gene; V was cut back by 6 bases and J by 3 bases. Germline V gene sequence: CDR1 MNHEY, CDR2 SMNVEV (reference sequence). The CDR3 runs to 16 residues. CDR3 residues: CASRIRDRDYNSPLHF. The DNA of the CDR3 is TGTGCCAGCAGGATCCGAGACAGGGACTATAATTCACCCCTCCACTTT.

This chain uses TRBV5-1 with TRBJ2-5, with TRBD1 as a possible D gene (6 bases). The V end lost 0 bases, the J end lost 5 bases, and 14 bases lay between the germline ends. CDR1 SGHRS and CDR2 YFSETQ come from the germline V gene. The CDR3 runs 15 residues. The CDR3: CASSLVQGRQETQYF. CDR3 sequence (DNA): TGCGCCAGCAGCTTGGTTCAGGGGCGGCAGGAGACCCAGTACTTC. Drawing the rest from reference TRBV5-1 and TRBJ2-5, the complete variable domain is KAGVTQTPRYLIKTRGQQVTLSCSPISGHRSVSWYQQTPGQGLQFLFEYFSETQRNKGNFPGRFSGRQFSNSRSEMNVSTLELGDSALYLCASSLVQGRQETQYFGPGTRLLVL.

The chain carries TRBV11-2 and TRBJ2-4, with TRBD1 matching over 8 bases. There are 15 residues in the CDR3. Germline assignment: CDR1 SGHAT and CDR2 FQNNGV. The junction had 6 bases not matched to a gene; V was cut back by 4 bases and J by 4 bases. In DNA form, the CDR3 reads TGTGCCAGCAGCTCTTCGACAGGGGAGAAAAACATTCAGTACTTC. Encoded protein: CASSSSTGEKNIQYF. Based on the CDR3 plus reference TRBV11-2 and TRBJ2-4, the full variable domain is EAGVAQSPRYKIIEKRQSVAFWCNPISGHATLYWYQQILGQGPKLLIQFQNNGVVDDSQLPKDRFSAERLKGVDSTLKIQPAKLEDSAVYLCASSSSTGEKNIQYFGAGTRLSVL.

The chain carries TRBV28 and TRBJ1-2; a possible D gene is TRBD1 (5 bases). There are 12 residues in the CDR3. V lost 7 bases to trimming and J lost 4 bases, with 10 bases between them. The germline gives CDR1 MDHEN, CDR2 SYDVKM. The CDR3 protein is CASTDGGYGYTF. In DNA form, the CDR3 reads TGTGCCAGCACGGACGGGGGCTATGGCTACACCTTC.

The genes are TRBV5-1 and TRBJ2-7; 15 positions match TRBD2. With 2 bases clipped from V and 2 bases from J, the junction kept 8 bases outside the gene matches. Germline V gene lookup returns CDR1 SGHRS and CDR2 YFSETQ. The CDR3 contains 18 residues. The CDR3 DNA is TGCGCCAGCAGCTTTACCGGGACTAGCGGGGGGCCGGCCTACGAGCAGTACTTC. It is translated as CASSFTGTSGGPAYEQYF.

The chain has TRBV4-1 and TRBJ1-5, with D hard to call. Trimming pared 4 bases from V and 7 bases from J, leaving 11 bases between. This CDR3 contains 13 residues. Germline loops: CDR1 MGHRA, CDR2 YSYEKL. In DNA, the CDR3 is TGCGCCAGCAGCCTCGAGGGCGTACAGCCCCAGCATTTT. Its protein is CASSLEGVQPQHF.

The J gene is TRBJ2-3, the V gene TRBV5-1, with D perhaps matching TRBD1 (5 bases). The V end was cut by 1 base, the J end by 1 base, with 10 bases between. Germline V gives CDR1 SGHRS, CDR2 YFSETQ. The CDR3 extends over 15 amino acids. The chain's CDR3 is CASSLMGHRTDTQYF. Written as DNA, the CDR3 is TGCGCCAGCAGCTTGATGGGGCATCGCACAGATACGCAGTATTTT.

The chain carries TRBV19 and TRBJ1-5; D is uncertain. The germline V gene has CDR1 LNHDA and CDR2 SQIVND (reference sequence). Deletions cut 4 bases from V and 13 bases from J, with 11 bases between. CDR3 length equals 11 residues. The CDR3 DNA sequence: TGTGCCAGTAGTACTTTGACTCTTCAGCATTTT. It encodes CASSTLTLQHF.

The V and J genes are TRBV19 and TRBJ2-7; a weak D match, TRBD2 (7 bases). The V end was cut by 2 bases, the J end by 3 bases, with 14 bases between. The CDR3 runs to 15 residues. The germline CDR1 and CDR2 sequences are LNHDA and SQIVND (reference sequence). The CDR3 region has the DNA TGTGCCAGTAGTATACGGACTAGAGGGGGCTACGAGCAGTACTTC. This codes for CASSIRTRGGYEQYF. The variable domain in full, with the rest retrieved from reference TRBV19 and TRBJ2-7, is DGGITQSPKYLFRKEGQNVTLSCEQNLNHDAMYWYRQDPGQGLRLIYYSQIVNDFQKGDIAEGYSVSREKKESFPLTVTSAQKNPTAFYLCASSIRTRGGYEQYFGPGTRLTVT.

This clone was found a few times. The chain combines TRBV2 with TRBJ2-5, with D maybe TRBD2 (5 bases). The CDR3 has 13 residues. V lost 5 bases and J lost 7, with 14 bases in between. Germline V lookup: CDR1 SNHLY, CDR2 FYNNEI. The CDR3 nucleotides are TGTGCCAGCAGTTCTCCAGTTCGGGGGACCCAGTACTTC. Encoded protein: CASSSPVRGTQYF.

The chain recombines TRBV5-5 with TRBJ1-5; possibly TRBD1 for D (5 bases). This CDR3 comprises 15 residues. CDR1 SGHKS and CDR2 YYEKEE come from the germline V gene (reference sequence). V lost 4 bases and J lost 0, with 11 bases in between. This CDR3 is CASSRTGDSNQPQHF. The CDR3 DNA is TGTGCCAGCAGCCGGACGGGGGATAGCAATCAGCCCCAGCATTTT.

The J gene is TRBJ1-1, the V gene TRBV27; a possible D gene is TRBD1 (6 bases). CDR3 length: 15 amino acids. Trimming shortened V by 2 bases and J by 1 base, and 11 bases separated the two germline ends. From germline, CDR1 is MNHEY and CDR2 SMNVEV (reference sequence). The CDR3 region has the DNA TGTGCCAGCAGTTTAAACTGGGGGCGGAACACTGAAGCTTTCTTT. As protein: CASSLNWGRNTEAFF.